These T cell receptor beta chains were read from a single sample in a study of radiotherapy plus CTLA-4 blockade in lung cancer. Libraries were prepared by immunoSEQ multiplex PCR; TCRdb keeps only in-frame clonotypes and omits some of them. This table has roughly 110,000 clones, approximately 87% appearing once. Sequencing used peripheral blood, obtained from a patient treated with radiotherapy plus ipilimumab. Every receptor here comes from a human donor with non-small cell lung cancer that progressed on radiotherapy plus ipilimumab. Some clones in this sample may be carry-over from other donors' samples. CDR3s include the opening cysteine and the closing phenylalanine or tryptophan. D genes are given only for firm matches. Not all rows give a size; the values are once, few, many and, for expanded clones, a class.

>TRBD1|once|TRBV7-8|TRBJ1-4
CASSFTGGLPNNEKLFF
TGTGCCAGCAGCTTTACAGGGGGGCTCCCGAATAATGAAAAACTGTTTTTT
>NA|NA|TRBV2|TRBJ2-7
CASSEQSYEQYF
TGTGCCAGCAGTGAACAATCCTACGAGCAGTACTTC
>NA|NA|TRBV19|TRBJ1-5
CASSILRSTAADQPQHF
TGTGCCAGTAGTATACTTAGATCAACAGCCGCCGATCAGCCCCAGCATTTT
>NA|once|TRBV30|TRBJ1-4
CAWSDPGTSKKLFF
TGTGCCTGGAGTGATCCCGGGACAAGCAAAAAACTGTTTTTT
>NA|NA|TRBV7-9|TRBJ2-2
CASSRIQAANTGELFF
TGTGCCAGCAGCCGGATACAGGCCGCGAACACCGGGGAGCTGTTTTTT
>NA|few|TRBV28|TRBJ1-6
CASSSPHDSPWALHF
TGTGCCAGCAGTTCCCCCCACGACAGCCCATGGGCCCTCCACTTT
>TRBD1|NA|TRBV27|TRBJ2-2
CASSLRDRGTGELFF
TGTGCCAGCAGTTTACGGGACAGGGGTACCGGGGAGCTGTTTTTT
>NA|few|TRBV7-3|TRBJ2-3
CASSFIGTGTDTQYF
TGTGCCAGCAGTTTCATCGGGACCGGAACAGATACGCAGTATTTT
>NA|NA|TRBV28|TRBJ1-2
CASSSPGYYGYTF
TGTGCCAGCAGTTCGCCGGGCTACTATGGCTACACCTTC
>NA|NA|TRBV10-2|TRBJ2-7
CASSDPSSYEQYF
TGCGCCAGCAGTGACCCCTCCTCCTACGAGCAGTACTTC
>NA|NA|TRBV5-4|TRBJ1-4
CASSLAQGRNEKLFF
TGTGCCAGCAGCTTGGCCCAGGGGAGGAATGAAAAACTGTTTTTT
>TRBD1|NA|TRBV7-2|TRBJ1-2
CASSATGTGYPYGYTF
TGTGCCAGCAGCGCCACCGGGACAGGGTACCCCTATGGCTACACCTTC
>TRBD1|NA|TRBV7-3|TRBJ2-6
CASSLTGGQGAIGANVLTF
TGTGCCAGCAGCTTAACTGGTGGACAGGGGGCGATCGGGGCCAACGTCCTGACTTTC
>TRBD1|NA|TRBV18|TRBJ1-2
CASSPGAGGDGYTF
TGTGCCAGCTCACCGGGGGCAGGGGGCGATGGCTACACCTTC
>NA|NA|TRBV19|TRBJ1-1
CASSWPGRGNTEAFF
TGTGCCAGTAGTTGGCCCGGGAGGGGGAACACTGAAGCTTTCTTT
>TRBD1|NA|TRBV18|TRBJ2-7
CASSPDRGYGQYF
TGTGCCAGCTCACCGGACAGGGGATATGGGCAGTACTTC
>TRBD2|once|TRBV7-2|TRBJ2-7
CASSFDGGYGDEQYF
TGTGCCAGCAGCTTTGACGGGGGGTATGGGGACGAGCAGTACTTC
>TRBD1|NA|TRBV7-9|TRBJ1-3
CASSAPRPTGTGNTIYF
TGTGCCAGCAGCGCACCCAGGCCGACAGGGACTGGAAACACCATATATTTT
>NA|NA|TRBV7-3|TRBJ2-1
CASSTNNEQFF
TGTGCCAGCAGCACCAACAATGAGCAGTTCTTC
>TRBD1|NA|TRBV28|TRBJ1-1
CASSRTGAKAEAFF
TGTGCCAGCAGCCGGACAGGGGCTAAGGCTGAAGCTTTCTTT
>NA|NA|TRBV7-9|TRBJ2-3
CASSLGVDTQYF
TGTGCCAGCAGCTTAGGTGTAGATACGCAGTATTTT
>NA|NA|TRBV9|TRBJ2-4
CASSENIQYF
TGTGCCAGCAGCGAAAACATTCAGTACTTC
>NA|NA|TRBV5-1|TRBJ1-1
CASSPLVLHSDTEAFF
TGCGCCAGCAGCCCACTGGTCCTACACTCGGACACTGAAGCTTTCTTT
>NA|NA|TRBV4-3|TRBJ2-5
CASSQDHRPGAGETQYF
TGCGCCAGCAGCCAAGATCACCGGCCGGGGGCGGGAGAGACCCAGTACTTC
>TRBD1|NA|TRBV7-2|TRBJ2-7
CASSPGQGFEYEQYF
TGTGCCAGCAGCCCGGGACAGGGGTTTGAATACGAGCAGTACTTC
>NA|few|TRBV9|TRBJ1-5
CASSVGNRDQPQHF
TGTGCCAGCAGCGTCGGAAACAGGGATCAGCCCCAGCATTTT
>NA|few|TRBV15|TRBJ1-3
CATSRGGYSGNTIYF
TGTGCCACCAGCAGAGGGGGTTACTCTGGAAACACCATATATTTT
>NA|NA|TRBV4-2|TRBJ1-6
CASSQEGYNSPLHF
TGTGCCAGCAGCCAAGAAGGGTACAATTCACCCCTCCACTTT
>TRBD1|NA|TRBV5-1|TRBJ1-6
CASSQQGAPNSPLHF
TGCGCCAGCAGTCAACAGGGGGCGCCTAATTCACCCCTCCACTTT
>NA|NA|TRBV6-5|TRBJ1-1
CASSYLNGPREAFF
TGTGCCAGCAGTTACCTTAACGGACCGCGAGAAGCTTTCTTT
>TRBD2|NA|TRBV6-4|TRBJ2-3
CASSDSGAGGDTQYF
TGTGCCAGCAGTGACTCAGGAGCGGGGGGAGATACGCAGTATTTT
>TRBD1|NA|TRBV2|TRBJ1-6
CASSGQGADSPLHF
TGTGCCAGCAGTGGACAGGGGGCTGATTCACCCCTCCACTTT
>NA|NA|TRBV5-1|TRBJ1-6
CASSGSGRLHF
TGCGCCAGCAGCGGGTCAGGGCGCCTCCACTTT
>NA|NA|TRBV15|TRBJ2-2
CATKGLSESGELFF
TGTGCCACCAAGGGACTTTCGGAATCCGGGGAGCTGTTTTTT
>NA|NA|TRBV7-9|TRBJ1-1
CASSLLQSGKNTEAFF
TGTGCCAGCAGCTTACTCCAGAGCGGTAAGAACACTGAAGCTTTCTTT
>NA|NA|TRBV10-3|TRBJ2-5
CAISAGGVTQYF
TGTGCCATCAGTGCAGGGGGGGTGACCCAGTACTTC
>NA|NA|TRBV19|TRBJ2-1
CASTGYNEQFF
TGTGCCAGTACCGGGTACAATGAGCAGTTCTTC
>NA|NA|TRBV29-1|TRBJ2-5
CSVDAGVGQETQYF
TGCAGCGTTGACGCAGGGGTGGGACAAGAGACCCAGTACTTC
>NA|NA|TRBV14|TRBJ1-1
CASSLTTRGEAFF
TGTGCCAGCAGCCTAACGACACGTGGTGAAGCTTTCTTT
>NA|NA|TRBV2|TRBJ1-5
CASSDEGRDQPQHF
TGTGCCAGCAGTGACGAGGGGAGGGATCAGCCCCAGCATTTT
>NA|NA|TRBV11-2|TRBJ2-5
CASSPPGRETQYF
TGTGCCAGCAGCCCCCCCGGCAGGGAGACCCAGTACTTC
>NA|NA|TRBV7-2|TRBJ2-7
CASSFKGVTYEQYF
TGTGCCAGCAGCTTTAAGGGGGTAACCTACGAGCAGTACTTC
>TRBD1|NA|TRBV2|TRBJ2-7
CASSTQPQRGQVQYF
TGTGCCAGCAGTACCCAACCCCAGAGGGGGCAGGTGCAGTACTTC
>TRBD1|NA|TRBV9|TRBJ1-1
CASSVAGGHTEAFF
TGTGCCAGCAGCGTAGCAGGGGGGCACACTGAAGCTTTCTTT
>TRBD2|few|TRBV4-1|TRBJ2-1
CASSSERGGLNEQFF
TGCGCCAGCAGCTCTGAGCGGGGGGGCCTAAATGAGCAGTTCTTC
>NA|NA|TRBV15|TRBJ1-1
CATSIMRGVTEAFF
TGTGCCACCAGCATCATGCGTGGGGTCACTGAAGCTTTCTTT
>NA|NA|TRBV12-5|TRBJ1-1
CASGLTQGPVNTEAFF
TGTGCTAGTGGTTTGACTCAGGGTCCCGTGAACACTGAAGCTTTCTTT
>NA|once|TRBV7-8|TRBJ1-5
CASSAGTASNQPQHF
TGTGCCAGCAGCGCCGGGACGGCTAGCAATCAGCCCCAGCATTTT
>TRBD2|NA|TRBV9|TRBJ2-7
CASSGSGGAGREQYF
TGTGCCAGCAGCGGGAGCGGGGGGGCTGGTCGTGAGCAGTACTTC
>NA|NA|TRBV9|TRBJ2-7
CASSVEDAGTYEQYF
TGTGCCAGCAGCGTAGAAGATGCGGGGACCTACGAGCAGTACTTC
>NA|NA|TRBV7-2|TRBJ2-3
CASSSDGGDTQYF
TGTGCCAGCAGTTCCGACGGAGGAGATACGCAGTATTTT
>TRBD2|NA|TRBV18|TRBJ2-5
CASSAPMRGKETQYF
TGTGCCAGCTCAGCGCCGATGCGGGGGAAAGAGACCCAGTACTTC